The 18 T cell receptor beta chains below come from one sample, sequenced in a study of blood T cell repertoires in COVID-19. Sequenced by immunoSEQ multiplex PCR; TCRdb stores in-frame clones only, minus some. The data show some 320,000 clones, around 88% seen once. Sequenced: peripheral blood. The source of these receptors is a young woman who had recovered from COVID-19.

The chain is built from TRBV16 and TRBJ2-1, with 10 bases matching TRBD1. This CDR3 region has 16 residues. CDR1 KGHSY and CDR2 FQNENV come from the germline V gene. The V gene end was trimmed by 4 bases and the J gene end by 8 bases; junction bases not matched to a gene: 11. CDR3 sequence (DNA): TGTGCCAGCAGCCCAATCACAAGCGGACAGGGGGATGAGCAGTTCTTC. Protein: CASSPITSGQGDEQFF.

The genes are TRBV28 and TRBJ2-7; TRBD2 agrees at 8 bases. With 5 bases clipped from V and 6 bases from J, the junction kept 12 bases outside the gene matches. Per germline, CDR1 MDHEN and CDR2 SYDVKM. The CDR3 is 15 residues long. This CDR3 is CASSRSGTSFGEQYF. DNA of the CDR3: TGTGCCAGCAGTAGATCCGGGACTAGTTTCGGCGAGCAGTACTTC.

The chain uses TRBV11-2 and TRBJ2-7, with TRBD1 as a possible D gene (5 bases). The CDR3 totals 16 residues. The V gene lost 2 bases and the J gene lost 0 bases, with 14 bases spanning the gap. Germline V lookup: CDR1 SGHAT, CDR2 FQNNGV. The CDR3 reads CASSLKLRQSSYEQYF. CDR3 sequence (DNA): TGTGCCAGCAGCTTAAAACTGAGACAGAGCTCCTACGAGCAGTACTTC.

The genes are TRBV19 and TRBJ1-2; the D gene is possibly TRBD1 (6 bases). The CDR3 is 15 residues long. CDR1 and CDR2 (germline): LNHDA, SQIVND (reference sequence). V shed 5 bases and J shed 4 bases, with 17 bases lying between them. This CDR3 is CASSSMQGSTYGYTF. CDR3 in DNA: TGTGCCAGTAGTTCCATGCAGGGGTCTACCTATGGCTACACCTTC.

J is TRBJ1-1 and V is TRBV4-1; D is ambiguous. CDR1 and CDR2 (germline): MGHRA, YSYEKL. Trimming shortened V by 1 base and J by 4 bases, and 7 bases separated the two germline ends. The CDR3 has 13 amino acids. The CDR3 spells CASSQGRSTEAFF. For the CDR3, the DNA is TGCGCCAGCAGCCAAGGTAGGAGCACTGAAGCTTTCTTT.

Only one count was recorded for this clone. The V and J genes are TRBV7-2 and TRBJ1-6, with 8 bases lining up with TRBD1. Trimming cost V 5 bases and J 0 bases; bases outside gene matches: 3. Looked up from germline, CDR1 is SGHTA and CDR2 is FQGNSA. This CDR3 contains 16 residues. The CDR3 reads CASSRTGSSYNSPLHF. The CDR3 DNA reads TGTGCCAGCAGCCGGACAGGGAGCTCCTATAATTCACCCCTCCACTTT.

The chain combines TRBV19 with TRBJ1-1; 11 nucleotides match TRBD1. This CDR3 has 16 residues. Germline CDR1 LNHDA, CDR2 SQIVND (reference sequence). The V segment lost 3 bases and the J segment 4 bases; nucleotides outside the gene matches: 7. The CDR3: CASSIRPGTGGTEAFF. CDR3 coding DNA: TGTGCCAGTAGTATTAGACCCGGGACAGGGGGCACTGAAGCTTTCTTT.

This chain connects TRBV6-1 to TRBJ1-5; D perhaps matches TRBD1 (5 bases). The germline V gene encodes CDR1 MNHNS and CDR2 SASEGT. Trimming took off 2 bases at V and 0 bases at J, with 11 bases between the two ends. CDR3 length: 16 residues. CDR3 amino acids: CASSENRYNSNQPQHF. The DNA of the CDR3 is TGTGCCAGCAGTGAAAACAGGTATAATAGCAATCAGCCCCAGCATTTT.

The chain is built from TRBV5-8 and TRBJ1-3, with D possibly TRBD1 on 6 matching bases. V was clipped by 1 base and J by 0 bases, with 8 bases between them. Germline loops: CDR1 SGHTS, CDR2 YDEGEE. The CDR3 loop spans 15 amino acids. In DNA form, the CDR3 reads TGTGCCAGCAGCTTGAGGGGGGGCTCTGGAAACACCATATATTTT. Translation: CASSLRGGSGNTIYF. Filled out from reference TRBV5-8 and TRBJ1-3, the complete variable domain reads EAGVTQSPTHLIKTRGQQATLRCSPISGHTSVYWYQQALGLGLQFLLWYDEGEERNRGNFPPRFSGRQFPNYSSELNVNALELEDSALYLCASSLRGGSGNTIYFGEGSWLTVV.

This chain uses TRBV4-2 with TRBJ2-4; D is possibly TRBD2 (7 bases). Trimming cost V 0 bases and J 7 bases, with 16 bases left between them. The CDR3 runs 16 residues. Germline values: CDR1 LGHNA, CDR2 YNFKEQ. This CDR3 reads CASSQDRGAGGNIQYF. The CDR3 DNA reads as TGTGCCAGCAGCCAAGATCGGGGGGCCGGGGGGAACATTCAGTACTTC.

DNA of the CDR3: TGTGCCAGCAGCGTTACAGGGGGTGAGGACACCATATATTTT. Residues: CASSVTGGEDTIYF. The V gene is TRBV7-9, the J gene TRBJ1-3; 8 bases agree with TRBD1. V was clipped by 5 bases and J by 8 bases; unmatched bases: 8. From germline, CDR1 is SEHNR and CDR2 FQNEAQ (reference sequence). The length of the CDR3 is 14 residues.

This rearrangement joins TRBV29-1 to TRBJ1-2, with 8 bases lining up with TRBD1. CDR3 length equals 12 residues. V lost 6 bases, J lost 9 bases, and 9 bases stayed unmatched. CDR1 and CDR2 (germline): SQVTM, ANQGSEA. This CDR3 is CSVETTGVRYTF. The CDR3 bases are TGCAGCGTCGAAACGACAGGGGTGCGCTACACCTTC.

J is TRBJ2-1 and V is TRBV7-2; possibly TRBD2 for D (5 bases). V was pared by 2 bases and J by 9 bases, with 17 bases between. Germline V gives CDR1 SGHTA, CDR2 FQGNSA. The CDR3 consists of 15 residues. The CDR3 reads CASSLYSSIFGEQFF. DNA for the CDR3: TGTGCCAGCAGCTTATATTCTAGCATATTTGGTGAGCAGTTCTTC.

This sequence joins TRBV6-5 and TRBJ2-2; tentatively, D is TRBD1 (5 bases). Trimming cost V 6 bases and J 0 bases, with 11 bases left between them. This CDR3 comprises 15 residues. CDR1 is MNHEY and CDR2 is SVGAGI in the germline V gene. CDR3 coding DNA: TGTGCCAGCAGCATCACGACAGCGAACACCGGGGAGCTGTTTTTT. Protein product: CASSITTANTGELFF.

The chain carries TRBV24-1 and TRBJ1-5; 8 bases are shared with TRBD1. The V gene end was trimmed by 2 bases and the J gene end by 2 bases; junction bases not matched to a gene: 4. The CDR3 is made up of 16 amino acids. Germline assignment: CDR1 KGHDR and CDR2 SFDVKD. The DNA of the CDR3 is TGTGCCACCAGTGATTCCGGACAGGGCGGCAATCAGCCCCAGCATTTT. As protein: CATSDSGQGGNQPQHF.

The table lists this clone with a few counts. This rearrangement joins TRBV5-4 to TRBJ1-2; a possible D gene is TRBD1 (6 bases). V was clipped by 6 bases and J by 2 bases, with 14 bases between them. The CDR3 loop spans 14 amino acids. Germline-derived CDR1 and CDR2 are SGHNT and YYREEE (reference sequence). The chain's CDR3 is CASNTGTYNYGYTF. For the CDR3, the DNA is TGTGCCAGCAACACCGGGACATACAACTATGGCTACACCTTC.

The chain uses TRBV28 and TRBJ1-6, with a weak D call TRBD1 (6 bases). Germline V gives CDR1 MDHEN, CDR2 SYDVKM. This CDR3 comprises 14 residues. With 5 bases removed from V and 14 bases from J, the gap between germline ends came to 19 bases. The chain's CDR3 is CASSPPSGDWSLHF. Written as DNA, the CDR3 is TGTGCCAGCAGTCCACCGTCAGGGGATTGGTCCCTCCACTTT.

The chain recombines TRBV15 with TRBJ2-4; 9 bases align to TRBD2. The V segment lost 5 bases and the J segment 5 bases; nucleotides outside the gene matches: 7. Germline V lookup: CDR1 LNHNV, CDR2 YYDKDF (reference sequence). The CDR3 is made up of 15 amino acids. The CDR3 nucleotides are TGTGCCACCAGCGGGCTAGCGGGGATTGAAAACATTCAGTACTTC. Translated, it gives CATSGLAGIENIQYF.